This T cell receptor (beta chain) was profiled in a study of T-cell memory formation after mild COVID-19. TCRdb reprocessed the 5' RACE reads via MiXCR and lists one record per CDR3 protein. The sample has 540,000 or so distinct CDR3 sequences; about a fifth are singletons. Trimming removed 2 bases from V and 2 bases from J; junction bases left unmatched: 2. Germline V CDR1 and CDR2: LGHNA, YSLEER. The length of the CDR3 is 15 residues. General study results and limits: Among clones contracting day 15 to 85, CD4/CD8 was balanced, whereas later expanders leaned CD4+. Pre-infection memory held some responding clones, suggesting pre-existing cross-reactive T cells responded.

As regards this clonotype: The antigen is unknown.

The sequence came from an adult woman who had mild COVID-19 (a few samples of this study predate the infection). Cell type and time point are not known. The sample consisted of PBMCs or a T cell subset sorted from them (not recorded which). The V and J genes are TRBV4-3 and TRBJ2-7, with 11 bases lining up with TRBD2. As DNA, the CDR3 is TGCGCCAGCAGCCAAATAGCGGGAGGGGCCTACGAGCAGTACTTC. Translation gives CASSQIAGGAYEQYF.